A selection of T cell receptor beta chains follows, all from one sample in a study of spatial heterogeneity in lung cancer. TCRdb analysed the 5' RACE reads with MiXCR anew, one entry per CDR3 protein. The sample has around 74,000 distinct CDR3 sequences, about an eighth seen once. Material: PBMCs, obtained at surgery. Receptor source: a male donor with early-stage non-small cell lung cancer. CDR3s include the opening cysteine and the closing phenylalanine or tryptophan. Fields, in order: CDR3 length, clone size, V gene, J gene, D gene, CDR3 DNA, CDR3 protein. The D gene is left open where the match is weak. A clone size is listed for some rows: how often the clone was seen (once, few, many), or a class if it is expanded.

17	few	TRBV10-3	TRBJ2-3	TRBD2	TGTGCCATCAGAACCGGGACTAGCGGGCCCCGCACAGATACGCAGTATTTT	CAIRTGTSGPRTDTQYF
17	few	TRBV18	TRBJ2-3	-	TGTGCCAGCTCACCACGAGCGTCAGGCATTATCACAGATACGCAGTATTTT	CASSPRASGIITDTQYF
13	many	TRBV27	TRBJ2-1	-	TGTGCCAGCAGTTTCTACTCCTACAATGAGCAGTTCTTC	CASSFYSYNEQFF
17	many	TRBV19	TRBJ2-1	TRBD2	TGTGCCAGTAGTATAGTAACGGCGGGAGAATCCTACAATGAGCAGTTCTTC	CASSIVTAGESYNEQFF
14	-	TRBV9	TRBJ2-4	TRBD2	TGTGCCAGCAGCGGCACCGGGACTAGCAGCATTCAGTACTTC	CASSGTGTSSIQYF
14	few	TRBV21-1	TRBJ1-2	-	TGTGCCAGCAGCAAAGAATGCACAGGGAATGGCTACACCTTC	CASSKECTGNGYTF
17	few	TRBV15	TRBJ2-4	-	TGTGCCACCAGCATTCCGGAGACAGCACTAGCCAAAAACATTCAGTACTTC	CATSIPETALAKNIQYF
17	-	TRBV7-2	TRBJ2-3	-	TGTGCCAGCAGCTTGGGGGGTGAGTGGGCCATCACAGATACGCAGTATTTT	CASSLGGEWAITDTQYF
11	many	TRBV10-3	TRBJ2-3	-	TGTGCCATCAGGGGGGGAGATACGCAGTATTTT	CAIRGGDTQYF
13	-	TRBV20-1	TRBJ1-1	-	TGCAGTGCCAAGGACACCCTGAACACTGAAGCTTTCTTT	CSAKDTLNTEAFF
15	many	TRBV19	TRBJ2-7	-	TGTGCCAGTAGTATAGATCGTAGAGGGGCCGACGAGCAGTACTTC	CASSIDRRGADEQYF
14	few	TRBV7-3	TRBJ2-7	-	TGTGCCAGCAGCTTAGGTTCTCTGAATGGCGAGCAGTACTTC	CASSLGSLNGEQYF
12	once	TRBV6-2/TRBV6-3	TRBJ1-2	-	TGTGCCAGCAGTTCGGGGAGCTATGGCTACACCTTC	CASSSGSYGYTF
17	many	TRBV24-1	TRBJ2-1	TRBD2	TGTGCCACCAGTGATTTCTCGACTAGCGGGGATAACAATGAGCAGTTCTTC	CATSDFSTSGDNNEQFF
13	-	TRBV30	TRBJ1-1	-	TGTGCCTGGAGTGGGCACCCAAACACTGAAGCTTTCTTT	CAWSGHPNTEAFF
17	-	TRBV27	TRBJ1-5	-	TGTGCCAGCAGTTTATCGGGGCGACTCTATAGCAATCAGCCCCAGCATTTT	CASSLSGRLYSNQPQHF
13	-	TRBV7-2	TRBJ2-7	-	TGTGCCAGCAGCTTGGAAAGGGGCCGCGAGCAGTACTTC	CASSLERGREQYF
14	many	TRBV10-3	TRBJ2-1	-	TGTGCCATCAGTGAAGGTACCCAAGTTGAGGAGCAGTTCTTC	CAISEGTQVEEQFF
14	many	TRBV4-1	TRBJ2-7	TRBD1	TGCGCCAGCAGCTTTACAGGGGTGGGGTACGAGCAGTACTTC	CASSFTGVGYEQYF
14	few	TRBV28	TRBJ1-2	-	TGTGCCAGCAGTCTGGCAGTCCCTAACTATGGCTACACCTTC	CASSLAVPNYGYTF
12	few	TRBV12-3/TRBV12-4	TRBJ1-4	-	TGTGCCAGCACACTGGGTAATGAAAAACTGTTTTTT	CASTLGNEKLFF